This T cell receptor beta chain originates from a study of cytomegalovirus exposure and HLA in healthy donors. Overall study findings and caveats: Most CMV-associated TCR beta chains appeared HLA-restricted in a later analysis. It was confirmed in vitro that three of the CMV-associated chains were specific for CMV antigens. Accounts indicate the classifier identified cytomegalovirus status with strong specificity and sensitivity.

The PCR was carried out with 60 Vbeta primers and 13 Jbeta primers. Here immunoSEQ multiplex PCR was the method, and the copy in TCRdb shows in-frame clones only, minus some. The data hold 50,000 to 80,000 clones, with under 80% observed a single time. Of note for this clone: Its antigen is not known.

Germline CDR1 is MNHEY and CDR2 is SMNVEV (reference sequence). The CDR3 contains 15 residues. The V gene lost 3 bases and the J gene lost 0 bases, with 9 bases spanning the gap. The donors gave bone marrow, and they were healthy. The sequence came from a male donor in good health and CMV-seropositive. This rearrangement joins TRBV27 to TRBJ2-1; TRBD2 is a possible D gene (5 bases). The source material was PBMCs. CDR3 amino acids: CASSFSAASYNEQFF. In DNA form, the CDR3 reads TGTGCCAGCAGTTTTAGCGCAGCCTCCTACAATGAGCAGTTCTTC.